The 11 T cell receptor beta chains in this list originate from one sample, sequenced in a study of CD8 T cells in ankylosing spondylitis. Whole-study findings and limits: A motif of eight highly homologous TCR beta variants was seen as apparently characteristic of ankylosing spondylitis blood.

TCRdb re-called the 5' RACE reads through MiXCR, storing one row per CDR3 protein. The repertoire includes about 750,000 distinct CDR3 sequences, roughly 19% of them detected once, and roughly a fifth sits in the top ten. No antigen has been assigned to these receptors. Sequencing input: blood, either unsorted or a sorted T cell fraction (not recorded which). The receptors were gathered from a male donor with ankylosing spondylitis.

The chain is built from TRBV7-2 and TRBJ2-7, with 12 positions matching TRBD2. Per the germline V gene, CDR1 is SGHTA and CDR2 is FQGNSA. The CDR3 runs to 18 residues. With V trimmed by 0 bases and J by 4 bases, 10 bases remained unmatched. The DNA for the CDR3 is TGTGCCAGCAGCTTAGCGGCCACTAGCGGGAGGAGTCCTTACGAGCAGTACTTC. Encoded protein: CASSLAATSGRSPYEQYF.

The V gene is TRBV7-8, the J gene TRBJ2-1; TRBD2 matches at 8 bases. The CDR3 is 14 residues long. Trimming cost V 4 bases and J 3 bases; bases outside gene matches: 2. The germline V gene has CDR1 SGHVS and CDR2 FQNEAQ. CDR3 sequence reads: CASSSGLGYNEQFF. The CDR3 coding sequence is TGTGCCAGCAGCTCGGGACTAGGCTACAATGAGCAGTTCTTC.

This clonotype was counted between two and nine times. The chain links TRBV29-1 to TRBJ2-1; D may be TRBD1 (6 bases). Trimming took off 3 bases at V and 9 bases at J, with 12 bases between the two ends. CDR3 size: 12 residues. Germline values: CDR1 SQVTM, CDR2 ANQGSEA. The CDR3 here is CSVEQARGEQFF. CDR3 in DNA: TGCAGCGTTGAGCAGGCCAGGGGTGAGCAGTTCTTC.

This clonotype was seen many times. The V and J genes are TRBV12-3 or TRBV12-4 and TRBJ1-1, with no clear D. The CDR3 length is 13 residues. V was clipped by 3 bases and J by 2 bases, with 7 bases between them. The CDR3 sequence: CASSFVENTEAFF. The CDR3 nucleotides read TGTGCCAGCAGTTTTGTAGAAAACACTGAAGCTTTCTTT.

J is TRBJ2-1 and V is TRBV29-1, with a possible D match to TRBD1 (5 bases). This CDR3 is built from 13 residues. The germline V gene encodes CDR1 SQVTM and CDR2 ANQGSEA. V was pared by 3 bases and J by 6 bases, with 12 bases between. The CDR3 is CSVDSLTGNEQFF. CDR3 in DNA: TGCAGCGTTGATTCTCTCACAGGCAATGAGCAGTTCTTC.

The chain recombines TRBV7-9 with TRBJ2-7; TRBD1 might be the D (6 bases). V was cut by 4 bases and J by 6 bases, with 19 bases left in between. CDR1 SEHNR and CDR2 FQNEAQ come from the germline V gene (reference sequence). The CDR3 length is 15 residues. The CDR3 here is CASSWPTQGPGEQYF. The CDR3 region has the DNA TGTGCCAGCAGCTGGCCAACGCAGGGGCCGGGCGAGCAGTACTTC.

This clonotype was detected ten times or more. The chain joins TRBV6-5 to TRBJ1-2, with D maybe TRBD1 (5 bases). The CDR3 contains 15 residues. Between the trimmed V and J ends, which lost 2 bases and 2 bases, there was a span of 12 bases. CDR1 and CDR2 (germline): MNHEY, SVGAGI. As DNA, the CDR3 is TGTGCCAGCAGTTACGAGGGCCGGGACAACTATGGCTACACCTTC. Its protein is CASSYEGRDNYGYTF.

The CDR3 is CASSVDGIYEQYF. The CDR3 nucleotides are TGTGCCAGCAGCGTAGACGGGATCTACGAGCAGTACTTC. The V call is TRBV9, the J call TRBJ2-7; maybe TRBD2 (5 bases). Deletions cut 0 bases from V and 3 bases from J, with 7 bases between. The length of the CDR3 is 13 residues. Germline CDR1 is SGDLS and CDR2 is YYNGEE.

In nucleotides, the CDR3 is TGTGCCAGCAGTTTCCAAGTCACCGGGGAGCTGTTTTTT. Its protein is CASSFQVTGELFF. The chain joins TRBV12-3 or TRBV12-4 to TRBJ2-2; D is unresolved. Trimming left V 3 bases short and J 4 bases short, with 6 bases between. The CDR3 runs to 13 residues.

The CDR3 DNA is TGTGCCACCAGCAGAGGTAGGGGAGAGGTCTATGGCTACACCTTC. Its protein is CATSRGRGEVYGYTF. The chain employs TRBV15 and TRBJ1-2, with a possible D match to TRBD1 (5 bases). CDR3 length: 15 amino acids. Trimming pared 1 base from V and 4 bases from J, leaving 13 bases between. Germline V gene lookup returns CDR1 LNHNV and CDR2 YYDKDF (reference sequence).

V usage is TRBV5-1 and J usage is TRBJ2-7; 11 bases match TRBD1. This CDR3 region has 15 residues. The trim removed 4 bases at V and 3 bases at J, leaving 6 bases unmatched. Germline assignment: CDR1 SGHRS and CDR2 YFSETQ. DNA of the CDR3: TGCGCCAGCAGCAGCGGACAGGGGGCGAGCTACGAGCAGTACTTC. This codes for CASSSGQGASYEQYF.